The next 9 T cell receptor beta chains were all read from a single sample in a study of OX40 agonist ivuxolimab in advanced cancers. Assay used: immunoSEQ multiplex PCR; TCRdb lists only in-frame clones, some missing. Counted here are more than 70,000 clones, around 80% occurring once; the ten biggest clones make up around 5.1%. The sequenced sample was CD4+ or CD8+ T cells sorted from blood, obtained in a trial of the OX40 agonist ivuxolimab. Receptors originate from an adult with an advanced solid tumor such as melanoma, head and neck, liver or kidney cancer.

V gene TRBV7-8 combines with J gene TRBJ2-5; D uncertain. This CDR3 is 11 amino acids long. Germline CDR1 and CDR2: SGHVS and FQNEAQ. The V end lost 5 bases, the J end lost 10 bases, and 11 bases lay between the germline ends. The CDR3: CASSLARVQYF. DNA of the CDR3: TGTGCCAGCAGCCTCGCGCGTGTCCAGTACTTC. Variable domain in full (rest from reference TRBV7-8 and TRBJ2-5): GAGVSQSPRYKVAKRGQDVALRCDPISGHVSLFWYQQALGQGPEFLTYFQNEAQLDKSGLPSDRFFAERPEGSVSTLKIQRTQQEDSAVYLCASSLARVQYFGPGTRLLVL.

This sequence joins TRBV4-2 and TRBJ2-3; a weak D match, TRBD2 (6 bases). Looked up from germline, CDR1 is LGHNA and CDR2 is YNFKEQ. CDR3 length: 15 amino acids. The V end lost 1 base, the J end lost 6 bases, and 14 bases lay between the germline ends. This CDR3 is CASSQGPGGVDTQYF. The CDR3 bases are TGTGCCAGCAGCCAAGGTCCCGGCGGGGTGGATACGCAGTATTTT.

The rearrangement links TRBV7-9 to TRBJ1-4; tentatively, D is TRBD1 (6 bases). Germline V gene data show CDR1 as SEHNR and CDR2 as FQNEAQ (reference sequence). This CDR3 spans 16 amino acids. Trimming took off 5 bases at V and 3 bases at J, with 16 bases between the two ends. The chain's CDR3 is CASSLDTQGANEKLFF. The CDR3 DNA reads TGTGCCAGCAGCCTAGATACACAGGGTGCTAATGAAAAACTGTTTTTT.

The rearrangement joins TRBV7-9 to TRBJ1-1; 9 bases map to TRBD1. The germline V gene encodes CDR1 SEHNR and CDR2 FQNEAQ (reference sequence). V dropped 5 bases and J dropped 0; count of bases not matched to a gene: 7. The CDR3 spans 16 residues. The CDR3 DNA sequence: TGTGCCAGCAGCCCCCGAGGACAGGGGATGAACACTGAAGCTTTCTTT. This encodes CASSPRGQGMNTEAFF.

The V and J genes are TRBV5-6 and TRBJ1-1; D perhaps matches TRBD1 (5 bases). Trimming removed 4 bases from V and 8 bases from J, with 18 bases in between. Germline V gene data show CDR1 as SGHDT and CDR2 as YYEEEE. This CDR3 has 14 amino acids. The CDR3 bases are TGTGCCAGCAGCCCCGGGACCGGCCACAGGGAAGCTTTCTTT. Protein sequence: CASSPGTGHREAFF. Full variable domain (missing parts from reference TRBV5-6 and TRBJ1-1): DAGVTQSPTHLIKTRGQQVTLRCSPKSGHDTVSWYQQALGQGPQFIFQYYEEEERQRGNFPDRFSGHQFPNYSSELNVNALLLGDSALYLCASSPGTGHREAFFGQGTRLTVV.

The chain recombines TRBV4-1 with TRBJ2-2; 12 bases agree with TRBD2. Trimming at V came to 4 bases and at J to 7 bases, leaving 13 bases not matched to a gene. CDR1 is MGHRA and CDR2 is YSYEKL in the germline V gene. The CDR3 contains 18 residues. The CDR3 region is CASSPGLAGILGSGELFF. DNA for the CDR3: TGCGCCAGCAGCCCGGGACTAGCGGGTATCTTGGGAAGCGGGGAGCTGTTTTTT.

The chain has TRBV7-2 and TRBJ1-6; tentatively, D is TRBD1 (5 bases). Germline values: CDR1 SGHTA, CDR2 FQGNSA. This CDR3 spans 14 amino acids. Trimming removed 3 bases at V and 7 bases at J, with 10 bases between. CDR3 in amino acids: CASSLGVGNSPLHF. The CDR3 DNA reads as TGTGCCAGCAGCTTGGGGGTAGGCAATTCACCCCTCCACTTT.

This chain links TRBV5-1 with TRBJ2-1; 12 nucleotides match TRBD2. The CDR3 extends over 14 amino acids. V trimming: 6 bases; J trimming: 8 bases; junction bases outside the gene matches: 6. CDR1 and CDR2 (germline): SGHRS, YFSETQ. DNA for the CDR3: TGCGCCAGCAAGCGGGCTAGCGGGAGGGATGAGCAGTTCTTC. It encodes CASKRASGRDEQFF.

This chain links TRBV9 with TRBJ1-2; the D gene is possibly TRBD1 (6 bases). The germline V gene encodes CDR1 SGDLS and CDR2 YYNGEE. The CDR3 has 14 residues. Deletions cut 0 bases from V and 4 bases from J, with 10 bases between. For the CDR3, the DNA is TGTGCCAGCAGCGTAGCGCAGGGGCCCTATGGCTACACCTTC. This gives the protein CASSVAQGPYGYTF. The whole variable domain, filled in from reference TRBV9 and TRBJ1-2, reads DSGVTQTPKHLITATGQRVTLRCSPRSGDLSVYWYQQSLDQGLQFLIQYYNGEERAKGNILERFSAQQFPDLHSELNLSSLELGDSALYFCASSVAQGPYGYTFGSGTRLTVV.